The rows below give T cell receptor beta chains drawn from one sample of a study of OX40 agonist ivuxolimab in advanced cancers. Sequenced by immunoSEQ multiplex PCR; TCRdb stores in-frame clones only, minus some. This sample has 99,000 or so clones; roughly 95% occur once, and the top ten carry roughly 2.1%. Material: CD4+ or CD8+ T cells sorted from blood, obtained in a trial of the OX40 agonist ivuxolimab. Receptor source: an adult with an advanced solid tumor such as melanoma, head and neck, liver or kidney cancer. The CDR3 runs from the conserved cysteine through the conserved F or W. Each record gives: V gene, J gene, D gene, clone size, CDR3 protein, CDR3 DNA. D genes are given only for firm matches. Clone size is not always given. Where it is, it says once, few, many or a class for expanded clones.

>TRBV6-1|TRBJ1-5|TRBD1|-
CASSELGQVSNQPQHF
TGTGCCAGCAGTGAGTTGGGACAGGTTAGCAATCAGCCCCAGCATTTT
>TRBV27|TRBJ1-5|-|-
CASSLGGSNQPQHF
TGTGCCAGCAGTTTGGGGGGAAGCAATCAGCCCCAGCATTTT
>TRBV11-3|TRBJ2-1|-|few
CASSARGPSSYNEQFF
TGTGCCAGCAGCGCCCGTGGCCCCAGCTCCTACAATGAGCAGTTCTTC
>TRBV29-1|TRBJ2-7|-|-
CSVTELIPGSTYEQYF
TGCAGCGTTACGGAACTGATACCGGGCTCTACTTACGAGCAGTACTTC
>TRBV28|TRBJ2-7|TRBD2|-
CASSLSGLYEQYF
TGTGCCAGCAGCCTTAGCGGGCTTTACGAGCAGTACTTC
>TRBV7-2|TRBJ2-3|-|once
CASSLFRATDTQYF
TGTGCCAGCAGCTTATTCAGGGCCACAGATACGCAGTATTTT
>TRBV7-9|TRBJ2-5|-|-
CASSSSETQYF
TGTGCCAGCAGCTCCTCGGAGACCCAGTACTTC
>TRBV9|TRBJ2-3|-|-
CASSDPPQGWEGTDTQYF
TGTGCCAGCAGCGACCCCCCACAGGGGTGGGAGGGCACAGATACGCAGTATTTT
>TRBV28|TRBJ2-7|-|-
CASRTADRPAEQYF
TGTGCCAGCAGAACTGCAGACAGGCCCGCCGAGCAGTACTTC
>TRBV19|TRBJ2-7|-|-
CASSIGAGTYEQYF
TGTGCCAGTAGTATCGGGGCAGGAACCTACGAGCAGTACTTC
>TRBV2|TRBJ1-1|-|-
CASITMRGTEAFF
TGTGCCAGCATAACGATGAGGGGCACTGAAGCTTTCTTT
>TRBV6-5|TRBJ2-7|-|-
CASSNNYEQYF
TGTGCCAGCAGTAACAACTACGAGCAGTACTTC
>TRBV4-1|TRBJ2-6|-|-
CASSLPGANVLTF
TGCGCCAGCAGCCTCCCTGGGGCCAACGTCCTGACTTTC
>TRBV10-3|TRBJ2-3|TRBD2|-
CAISESGLAVLFGTDTQYF
TGTGCCATCAGTGAGTCCGGACTAGCGGTATTGTTTGGGACAGATACGCAGTATTTT
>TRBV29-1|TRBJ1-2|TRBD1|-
CSVEDPRGQAYGYTF
TGCAGCGTTGAAGATCCTCGTGGACAGGCCTATGGCTACACCTTC
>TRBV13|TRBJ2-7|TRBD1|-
CASSGRDRVSYEQYF
TGTGCCAGCAGCGGCCGGGACAGGGTCTCCTACGAGCAGTACTTC
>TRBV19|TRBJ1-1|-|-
CASSIGNTEAFF
TGTGCCAGTAGTATAGGGAACACTGAAGCTTTCTTT
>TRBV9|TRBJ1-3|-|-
CASDGRGSGNTIYF
TGTGCCAGCGATGGAAGGGGCTCTGGAAACACCATATATTTT
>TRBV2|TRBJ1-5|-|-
CASSYSLYNQPQHF
TGTGCCAGCAGTTACAGCCTTTACAATCAGCCCCAGCATTTT
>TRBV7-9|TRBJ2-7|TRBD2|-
CASSLLAGGAREQYF
TGTGCCAGCAGCTTATTAGCGGGGGGGGCTCGCGAGCAGTACTTC
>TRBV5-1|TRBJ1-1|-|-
CASSPGAENTEAFF
TGCGCCAGCAGCCCCGGGGCCGAGAACACTGAAGCTTTCTTT
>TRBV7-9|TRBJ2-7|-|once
CASSPPGIYEQYF
TGTGCCAGCAGCCCTCCAGGGATATACGAGCAGTACTTC
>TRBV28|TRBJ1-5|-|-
CASSLQGLGNQPQHF
TGTGCCAGCAGTTTACAGGGCTTGGGCAATCAGCCCCAGCATTTT
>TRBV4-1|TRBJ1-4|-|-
CASSQVFRNNEKLFF
TGCGCCAGCAGCCAAGTTTTCCGTAACAATGAAAAACTGTTTTTT
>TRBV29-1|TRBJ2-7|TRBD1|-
CSVRTGDSYEQYF
TGCAGCGTGCGGACAGGGGATTCCTACGAGCAGTACTTC
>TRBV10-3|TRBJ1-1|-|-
CAISGDNTEAFF
TGTGCCATCAGTGGAGATAACACTGAAGCTTTCTTT
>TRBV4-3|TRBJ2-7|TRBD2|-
CASSQTAGGSYEQYF
TGCGCCAGCAGCCAAACGGCGGGGGGGTCCTACGAGCAGTACTTC
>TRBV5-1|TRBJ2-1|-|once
CASSLGGAYNNEQFF
TGCGCCAGCAGCCTTGGGGGGGCCTATAACAATGAGCAGTTCTTC
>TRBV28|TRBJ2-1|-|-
CASIGNEQFF
TGTGCCAGCATCGGGAATGAGCAGTTCTTC
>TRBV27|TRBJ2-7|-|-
CASSRSRWGADYEQYF
TGTGCCAGCAGTCGCTCCAGATGGGGCGCCGACTACGAGCAGTACTTC
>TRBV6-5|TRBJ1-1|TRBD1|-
CASNRTGAPNTEAFF
TGTGCCAGCAACCGGACAGGGGCTCCGAACACTGAAGCTTTCTTT
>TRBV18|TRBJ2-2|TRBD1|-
CASSPGTENTGELFF
TGTGCCAGCTCACCCGGGACAGAGAACACCGGGGAGCTGTTTTTT
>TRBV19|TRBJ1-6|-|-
CATAGGNSPLHF
TGTGCCACGGCGGGGGGCAATTCACCCCTCCACTTT
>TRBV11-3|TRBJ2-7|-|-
CASSLGKFYEQYF
TGTGCCAGCAGCTTGGGCAAGTTTTACGAGCAGTACTTC
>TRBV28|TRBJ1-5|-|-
CASSLYGQPQHF
TGTGCCAGCAGTTTATATGGTCAGCCCCAGCATTTT
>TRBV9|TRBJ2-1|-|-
CASSSGPYNEQFF
TGTGCCAGCAGTTCGGGGCCGTACAATGAGCAGTTCTTC
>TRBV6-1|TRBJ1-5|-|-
CASSRAPPANQPQHF
TGTGCCAGCAGTCGGGCCCCGCCAGCTAATCAGCCCCAGCATTTT
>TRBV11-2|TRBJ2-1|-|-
CASSLGGDTLYNEQFF
TGTGCCAGCAGCTTAGGTGGAGATACTCTTTACAATGAGCAGTTCTTC
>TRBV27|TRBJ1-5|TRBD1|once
CASSLSRAGGNQPQHF
TGTGCCAGCAGTTTATCCAGGGCAGGGGGTAATCAGCCCCAGCATTTT
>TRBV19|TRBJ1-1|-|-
CASSMSGQNTEAFF
TGTGCCAGTAGTATGTCAGGGCAGAACACTGAAGCTTTCTTT
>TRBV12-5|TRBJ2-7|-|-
CASGLGASVPFYEQYF
TGTGCTAGTGGTTTGGGGGCCTCGGTCCCCTTTTACGAGCAGTACTTC